Listed below are T cell receptor beta chains from one sample, sequenced in a study of CD8+CD57+ T cells in acquired aplastic anemia. In TCRdb, the reads were re-called with MiXCR into one record per CDR3 protein. The sample holds about 190,000 distinct CDR3 sequences, about half seen once. What was sequenced was sorted CD4+, CD8+, or CD8+CD57+ T cells (not recorded which) from PBMCs. Receptors originate from a human donor in good health, serving as a control. The CDR3 runs from the conserved cysteine through the conserved F or W. D genes are given only for firm matches. The size field is filled for only some rows; it gives once, few, many or a size class.

clone_size	v_call	j_call	d_call	cdr3_nt	cdr3_aa
many	TRBV11-2	TRBJ2-1	TRBD2	TGTGCCAGCAGCTTGGGGGGGTACTCCTACAATGAGCAGTTCTTC	CASSLGGYSYNEQFF
-	TRBV29-1	TRBJ2-5	-	TGCAGCGTTGCCACGGAGACCCAGTACTTC	CSVATETQYF
-	TRBV20-1	TRBJ2-3	TRBD2	TGCAGTGCTAGTTCCCCCCGGGGGGTGAACACAGATACGCAGTATTTT	CSASSPRGVNTDTQYF
-	TRBV18	TRBJ1-2	-	TGTGCCAGCTCACCACTTAGGGTCTATGGCTACACCTTC	CASSPLRVYGYTF
few	TRBV2	TRBJ2-1	-	TGTGCCAGCAGTGAAGAGGGTGTCTCCTACAATGAGCAGTTCTTC	CASSEEGVSYNEQFF
many	TRBV7-9	TRBJ1-6	TRBD1	TGTGCCAGCAGCTCCTGGGACAGCTATAATTCACCCCTCCACTTT	CASSSWDSYNSPLHF
-	TRBV15	TRBJ1-5	TRBD1	TGTGCCACCAGCAGAGGGGACAGCAATCAGCCCCAGCATTTC	CATSRGDSNQPQHF
-	TRBV7-9	TRBJ2-1	TRBD1	TGTGCCAGCAGACCTTTACCGGGACAGGTCACGGATGAGCAGTTCTTC	CASRPLPGQVTDEQFF
-	TRBV24-1	TRBJ1-1	TRBD1	TGTGCCACCAGTGACACGACAGGGTCCGAAGCTTTCTTT	CATSDTTGSEAFF
many	TRBV27	TRBJ2-3	TRBD2	TGTGCCAGCAGTCCCCGACTAGCGGGGGAACCCACAGATACGCAGTATTTT	CASSPRLAGEPTDTQYF
-	TRBV20-1	TRBJ2-1	-	TGCAGTGCCGTGGGGCACTCCTACAATGAGCAGTTCTTC	CSAVGHSYNEQFF
-	TRBV7-2	TRBJ2-5	-	TGTGCCAGCAGCGGCTACAAGTACTTC	CASSGYKYF
-	TRBV6-8	TRBJ1-1	TRBD1	TGTGCCAGCAGGCTCACGGGACAGGGGGACGTAGCCGCTTTCTTT	CASRLTGQGDVAAFF
many	TRBV28	TRBJ1-6	-	TGTGCCAGCAGTTTCCCACAGGGTATTAATTCACCCCTCCACTTT	CASSFPQGINSPLHF
once	TRBV7-3	TRBJ2-1	TRBD2	TGTGCCAGCAGCTTACGAGGGACTAGCGGGGACAATGAGCAGTTCTTC	CASSLRGTSGDNEQFF
once	TRBV7-2	TRBJ1-4	-	TGTGCTAGAGGGCCCGAAAAACTGTTTTTT	CARGPEKLFF
few	TRBV2	TRBJ2-1	TRBD2	TGTGCCAGCAGTGAAGAGCGGGGTGCCGTCAATGAGCAGTTCTTC	CASSEERGAVNEQFF
many	TRBV28	TRBJ2-7	-	TGTGCCAGCAAAAGAGGCTCCTACGAGCAGTACTTC	CASKRGSYEQYF
-	TRBV19	TRBJ2-5	-	TGTGCCAGTAGCCATGGGCCGGAGACCCAGTACTTC	CASSHGPETQYF
-	TRBV19	TRBJ1-1	-	TGTGCCAGTAGCCCTTGGGGGGTCGGGACTGAAGCTTTCTTT	CASSPWGVGTEAFF
-	TRBV9	TRBJ2-3	-	TGTGCCAGCAGGGAAACAGATACGCAGTATTTT	CASRETDTQYF
-	TRBV15	TRBJ2-1	-	TGTGCCACCAGCCCTTCGGACTACTACAATGAGCAGTTCTTC	CATSPSDYYNEQFF
-	TRBV10-1	TRBJ2-1	-	TGCGCCAGCATCCAAGCCGGCGCCTCCTACAATGAGCAGTTCTTC	CASIQAGASYNEQFF
many	TRBV12-3/TRBV12-4	TRBJ1-1	-	TGTGCCAGCAGTTTACCGGACACGAACACTGAAGCTTTCTTT	CASSLPDTNTEAFF
few	TRBV24-1	TRBJ1-2	-	TGTGCCCCCACTAGAGGGAGGAATGGCTACACCTTC	CAPTRGRNGYTF
few	TRBV20-1	TRBJ1-6	-	TGCAGTGCTAGCAGTCTTAATAATTCACCCCTCCACTTT	CSASSLNNSPLHF
many	TRBV7-2	TRBJ1-1	TRBD1	TGTGCCAGCAGCTCCCGGACAGGGGCGAACACTGAAGCTTTCTTT	CASSSRTGANTEAFF
many	TRBV12-3/TRBV12-4	TRBJ1-2	TRBD1	TGTGCCAGCAGTTCGCCCCCCGGACAGGACGACTCTGGCTACACCTTC	CASSSPPGQDDSGYTF
many	TRBV4-3	TRBJ2-5	-	TGCGCCAGCAGCCAAGTTTGGCGGGCTAGCGCCCAGTACTTC	CASSQVWRASAQYF